The 32 T cell receptor beta chains listed next were all sequenced from one sample in a study of cytomegalovirus exposure and HLA in healthy donors. It was with 60 Vbeta and 13 Jbeta primers that the PCR ran. Repertoires were generated with immunoSEQ multiplex PCR, while TCRdb's copy carries only in-frame clones and drops some. The sample yields about 130,000 clones, 80% to 90% seen once. The sample consisted of PBMCs. These receptors all come from a woman aged 40 to 49 in good health and CMV-seropositive.

The rearrangement joins TRBV29-1 to TRBJ2-7; unclear D gene. The CDR3 is 11 amino acids. Germline V lookup: CDR1 SQVTM, CDR2 ANQGSEA. Trimming shortened V by 1 base and J by 6 bases, and 7 bases separated the two germline ends. The CDR3 DNA reads TGCAGCGTTGAAGTGGGCCTCGAGCAGTACTTC. Translation gives CSVEVGLEQYF.

The chain employs TRBV6-5 and TRBJ2-7; weak D call: TRBD1 (6 bases). Trimming took 7 bases from V and 2 from J, leaving 18 bases between them. Germline-derived CDR1 and CDR2 are MNHEY and SVGAGI. The CDR3 extends over 15 amino acids. The CDR3 nucleotides are TGTGCCAGCACCCCGCAGGGGAGACCGCCCTACGAGCAGTACTTC. Translating gives CASTPQGRPPYEQYF.

This sequence joins TRBV5-6 and TRBJ2-5; tentative D call: TRBD1 (5 bases). CDR3 length: 14 residues. Trimming took 0 bases from V and 5 from J, leaving 11 bases between them. Germline V CDR1 and CDR2: SGHDT, YYEEEE. CDR3 loop: CASSLGRGLETQYF. The CDR3 DNA reads as TGTGCCAGCAGCTTGGGTAGGGGTCTCGAGACCCAGTACTTC.

This clone has a single count. The V gene is TRBV5-1, the J gene TRBJ2-7, with D possibly being TRBD1 (6 bases). CDR3 length: 14 residues. The V end was cut by 5 bases, the J end by 5 bases, with 17 bases between. Germline-derived CDR1 and CDR2 are SGHRS and YFSETQ. CDR3: CASSPGTPGNEQYF. The CDR3 nucleotides are TGCGCCAGCAGTCCGGGGACACCCGGCAACGAGCAGTACTTC.

The chain has TRBV11-2 and TRBJ1-1, with 8 bases matching TRBD1. CDR1 and CDR2 from the germline V gene are SGHAT and FQNNGV. The CDR3 sequence is 13 residues long. J lost 10 bases, V lost 1 base, and 5 bases had no gene match. CDR3 nucleotide sequence: TGTGCCAGCAGCTTAGTAAACGACAGGGGAGCTTTCTTT. As protein: CASSLVNDRGAFF.

The rearrangement links TRBV10-3 to TRBJ2-7; TRBD1 matches 7 bases. The CDR3 loop spans 14 amino acids. Looked up from germline, CDR1 is ENHRY and CDR2 is SYGVKD. The V and J ends lost 3 bases and 4 bases, in that order; junction bases with no gene match: 6. The CDR3 DNA sequence: TGTGCCATCAGTGAAGGGACAGAAATATACGAGCAGTACTTC. Translation gives CAISEGTEIYEQYF.

This sequence joins TRBV7-8 and TRBJ2-7; 7 bases line up with TRBD1. The CDR3 loop spans 14 amino acids. The germline CDR1 and CDR2 sequences are SGHVS and FQNEAQ. V was pared by 5 bases and J by 5 bases, with 9 bases of the junction left unmatched. CDR3 in DNA: TGTGCCAGCAGCGACAAGACAGGGTCGGACGAGCAGTACTTC. It encodes CASSDKTGSDEQYF.

The V and J genes are TRBV7-2 and TRBJ2-1; 8 positions agree with TRBD2. Germline CDR1 SGHTA, CDR2 FQGNSA. V was pared by 4 bases and J by 8 bases, with 1 base of the junction left unmatched. CDR3 length: 12 amino acids. For the CDR3, the DNA is TGTGCCAGCAGCTCACTAGCGGATGAGCAGTTCTTC. As protein: CASSSLADEQFF. The complete variable domain, with remaining parts taken from reference TRBV7-2 and TRBJ2-1, reads GAGVSQSPSNKVTEKGKDVELRCDPISGHTALYWYRQSLGQGLEFLIYFQGNSAPDKSGLPSDRFSAERTGGSVSTLTIQRTQQEDSAVYLCASSSLADEQFFGPGTRLTVL.

This clone turned up a few times. The chain employs TRBV27 and TRBJ2-5; maybe TRBD2 (6 bases). This CDR3 region has 14 residues. V lost 1 base to trimming and J lost 5 bases, with 11 bases between them. Germline CDR1 reads MNHEY; CDR2 reads SMNVEV (reference sequence). CDR3 sequence (DNA): TGTGCCAGCAGTTTATGGGGCCGGGGGGAGACCCAGTACTTC. Translated, it gives CASSLWGRGETQYF.

V and J are TRBV14 and TRBJ2-1, with no clear D. CDR3 length: 13 residues. V dropped 1 base and J dropped 7 bases, with 8 bases sitting between them. Germline CDR1 reads SGHDN; CDR2 reads FVKESK. CDR3 in amino acids: CASSQGARNEQFF. The CDR3 region has the DNA TGTGCCAGCAGCCAAGGTGCCCGGAATGAGCAGTTCTTC.

The gene calls are TRBV7-8 and TRBJ1-4, with 8 bases identical to TRBD1. The CDR3 consists of 16 residues. Germline V gene lookup returns CDR1 SGHVS and CDR2 FQNEAQ. V shed 5 bases, J shed 5 bases, and the junction held 10 bases outside the gene matches. The chain's CDR3 is CASSEQRTGWNEKLFF. The DNA for the CDR3 is TGTGCCAGCAGCGAACAGCGGACAGGGTGGAATGAAAAACTGTTTTTT.

Comments on this clone: This same CDR3 is encoded by further DNA sequences in the sample. The chain uses TRBV9 and TRBJ2-7, with TRBD2 matching over 7 bases. Germline CDR1 is SGDLS and CDR2 is YYNGEE. This CDR3 region has 15 residues. The V segment lost 0 bases and the J segment 2 bases; nucleotides outside the gene matches: 5. The CDR3: CASSVGSGGPYEQYF. CDR3 coding DNA: TGTGCCAGCAGCGTAGGGTCGGGAGGCCCCTACGAGCAGTACTTC.

This clone has just a few counts. The chain carries TRBV25-1 and TRBJ2-2, with a tentative D call TRBD2 (6 bases). CDR1 MGHDK and CDR2 SYGVNS come from the germline V gene. The length of the CDR3 is 15 residues. Trimming cost V 4 bases and J 6 bases, with 15 bases left between them. CDR3 sequence: CASSVWGGVPGELFF. The CDR3 nucleotides read TGTGCCAGCAGTGTCTGGGGAGGAGTGCCCGGGGAGCTGTTTTTT.

The chain links TRBV7-2 to TRBJ2-7; TRBD1 agrees at 8 bases. J lost 4 bases, V lost 5 bases, and 1 base had no gene match. Per germline, CDR1 SGHTA and CDR2 FQGNSA. CDR3 length: 12 amino acids. The CDR3 loop is CASSGQGYEQYF. As DNA, the CDR3 is TGTGCCAGCAGCGGACAGGGTTACGAGCAGTACTTC.

This chain connects TRBV28 to TRBJ1-2; D uncertain. This CDR3 contains 12 residues. The V end lost 4 bases, the J end lost 4 bases, and 7 bases lay between the germline ends. Germline V lookup: CDR1 MDHEN, CDR2 SYDVKM. CDR3 region: CASSSRSYGYTF. CDR3 DNA sequence: TGTGCCAGCAGTTCCAGGTCCTATGGCTACACCTTC.

The chain recombines TRBV27 with TRBJ2-3, with unresolved D. This CDR3 is built from 15 residues. Trimming took 0 bases from V and 3 from J, leaving 10 bases between them. Germline-derived CDR1 and CDR2 are MNHEY and SMNVEV (reference sequence). The CDR3 reads CASSLSGYPTDTQYF. CDR3 sequence (DNA): TGTGCCAGCAGTTTATCGGGCTATCCGACAGATACGCAGTATTTT.

DNA of the CDR3: TGTGCCAGCAGCTTCACACCCGGGACAGGGCGAGGGAATGAGCAGTTCTTC. Translation gives CASSFTPGTGRGNEQFF. The chain has TRBV9 and TRBJ2-1; 9 nucleotides agree with TRBD1. Looked up from germline, CDR1 is SGDLS and CDR2 is YYNGEE. The CDR3 length is 17 residues. V trimming: 4 bases; J trimming: 7 bases; junction bases outside the gene matches: 15.

The chain is built from TRBV7-2 and TRBJ2-2; 9 bases are a match to TRBD2. V trimming: 2 bases; J trimming: 7 bases; junction bases outside the gene matches: 8. The CDR3 is 16 amino acids. Germline CDR1 and CDR2: SGHTA and FQGNSA. The CDR3 coding sequence is TGTGCCAGCAGCTTAACTATAGCGGGAGACGGCGGGGAGCTGTTTTTT. Translated, it gives CASSLTIAGDGGELFF.

The V call is TRBV25-1, the J call TRBJ1-5; D is undetermined. This CDR3 spans 14 amino acids. V lost 5 bases, J lost 1 base, and 9 bases lay in between. The V gene's germline CDR1 is MGHDK and CDR2 SYGVNS. CDR3 protein: CASSRRESNQPQHF. CDR3 DNA: TGTGCCAGCAGTCGGAGGGAGAGCAATCAGCCCCAGCATTTT.

This clone was picked up a small number of times. The V call is TRBV4-1, the J call TRBJ2-2, with TRBD2 identical over 10 bases. The CDR3 is made up of 15 amino acids. The V segment lost 4 bases and the J segment 6 bases; nucleotides outside the gene matches: 5. CDR1 is MGHRA and CDR2 is YSYEKL in the germline V gene. The CDR3 region has the DNA TGCGCCAGCAGCCCAGCGGGGGGGGTGGCCGGGGAGCTGTTTTTT. Its translation: CASSPAGGVAGELFF.

The V call is TRBV6-5, the J call TRBJ2-5; D is unresolved. The CDR3 sequence is 14 residues long. V lost 2 bases and J lost 1, with 8 bases in between. Per germline, CDR1 MNHEY and CDR2 SVGAGI. CDR3 in DNA: TGTGCCAGCAGTTACAATTGGCCCCAAGAGACCCAGTACTTC. Its translation is CASSYNWPQETQYF.

The chain uses TRBV27 and TRBJ2-7, with 12 bases that match TRBD1. Germline values: CDR1 MNHEY, CDR2 SMNVEV (reference sequence). The CDR3 length is 17 residues. Germline trimming cut 6 bases from V and 3 bases from J; bases unmatched to any gene: 12. CDR3 amino acids: CASSPIYRDRGRYEQYF. Written as DNA, the CDR3 is TGTGCCAGCAGCCCAATTTACCGGGACAGGGGGCGCTACGAGCAGTACTTC.

The V call is TRBV9, the J call TRBJ1-5; the D is unclear. CDR3 length: 14 amino acids. With 0 bases removed from V and 5 bases from J, the gap between germline ends came to 9 bases. Germline CDR1 and CDR2: SGDLS and YYNGEE. CDR3 amino acids: CASSVGVLDQPQHF. The CDR3 DNA reads TGTGCCAGCAGCGTAGGGGTACTAGATCAGCCCCAGCATTTT.

The chain is built from TRBV7-9 and TRBJ2-1, with 8 bases matching TRBD2. The CDR3 is 18 amino acids. The germline V gene has CDR1 SEHNR and CDR2 FQNEAQ (reference sequence). V trimming: 2 bases; J trimming: 0 bases; junction bases outside the gene matches: 9. CDR3 coding DNA: TGTGCCAGCAGCTTACCCTCCGGGGGGGGAAGCTCCTACAATGAGCAGTTCTTC. It translates to CASSLPSGGGSSYNEQFF.

The chain links TRBV21-1 to TRBJ2-7; the D segment call TRBD2 is taken from the table without a DNA check. TRBV21-1 is classified as a pseudogene. This CDR3 region has 17 residues. The CDR3 bases are TGTGCCAGCAGCCAAACGGGACTAGCGGGAGGGCCCTACGAGCAGTACTTC. It translates to CASSQTGLAGGPYEQYF.

The chain is built from TRBV11-1 and TRBJ2-7; 12 bases are a match to TRBD2. V gave up 1 base and J gave up 2 bases; unmatched junction bases: 6. The CDR3 extends over 17 amino acids. Per germline, CDR1 SGHAT and CDR2 FQDESV (reference sequence). This CDR3 is CASSLDLAGGPPYEQYF. In DNA, the CDR3 is TGTGCCAGCAGCTTAGATCTAGCGGGAGGGCCTCCCTACGAGCAGTACTTC.

There are a few counts of this clone. The rearrangement joins TRBV27 to TRBJ2-3; D ambiguous. The ends were cut back, 3 bases at V and 8 bases at J, with 15 bases in the middle. Germline CDR1 reads MNHEY; CDR2 reads SMNVEV (reference sequence). The CDR3 has 14 residues. The CDR3 DNA sequence: TGTGCCAGCAGTTTTAGTTCGGGTCAAGGTACGCAGTATTTT. Its protein is CASSFSSGQGTQYF.

This rearrangement joins TRBV6-1 to TRBJ2-7; 11 bases fit TRBD1. The CDR3 spans 15 residues. Trimming cost V 6 bases and J 3 bases; bases outside gene matches: 7. Germline assignment: CDR1 MNHNS and CDR2 SASEGT. This CDR3 reads CASRNPGTGGYEQYF. The DNA for the CDR3 is TGTGCCAGCAGGAACCCCGGGACAGGGGGCTACGAGCAGTACTTC.

The chain combines TRBV5-4 with TRBJ1-2; 8 bases are shared with TRBD1. With V trimmed by 4 bases and J by 1 base, 12 bases remained unmatched. Germline loops: CDR1 SGHNT, CDR2 YYREEE (reference sequence). The CDR3 covers 17 residues. This CDR3 is CASSIGQGPPLNYGYTF. As DNA, the CDR3 is TGTGCCAGCAGCATTGGACAGGGACCCCCACTTAACTATGGCTACACCTTC.

The chain links TRBV27 to TRBJ2-7; the D gene is possibly TRBD2 (6 bases). Trimming took 0 bases from V and 3 from J, leaving 15 bases between them. The germline V gene has CDR1 MNHEY and CDR2 SMNVEV (reference sequence). The CDR3 has 16 residues. The CDR3, as DNA: TGTGCCAGCAGTTTATCGCTGGGGGGACCTAGCTACGAGCAGTACTTC. This sequence encodes CASSLSLGGPSYEQYF.

This clone was detected only once. The V call is TRBV5-1, the J call TRBJ1-6; D gene ambiguous. The germline V gene has CDR1 SGHRS and CDR2 YFSETQ. This CDR3 comprises 14 residues. The ends were cut back, 0 bases at V and 7 bases at J, with 8 bases in the middle. DNA of the CDR3: TGCGCCAGCAGCTTGGGACAAAGGAATTCACCCCTCCACTTT. Encoded protein: CASSLGQRNSPLHF.

The CDR3 protein is CASSFLTGVQGPDTQYF. The CDR3 region has the DNA TGTGCCAGCAGCTTCCTCACCGGGGTACAAGGACCAGATACGCAGTATTTT. The chain joins TRBV5-8 to TRBJ2-3, with TRBD2 as a possible D gene (5 bases). This CDR3 contains 17 residues. Germline CDR1 SGHTS, CDR2 YDEGEE. Trimming took 2 bases from V and 4 from J, leaving 20 bases between them.